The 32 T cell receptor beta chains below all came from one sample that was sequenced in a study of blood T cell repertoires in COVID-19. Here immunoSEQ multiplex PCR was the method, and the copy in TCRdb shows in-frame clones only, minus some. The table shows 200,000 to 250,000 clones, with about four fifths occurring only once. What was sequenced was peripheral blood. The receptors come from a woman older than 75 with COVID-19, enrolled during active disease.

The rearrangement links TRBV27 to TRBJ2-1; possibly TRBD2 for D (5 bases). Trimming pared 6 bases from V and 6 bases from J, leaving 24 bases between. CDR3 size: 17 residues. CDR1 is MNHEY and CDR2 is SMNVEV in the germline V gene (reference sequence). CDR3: CASRGVVGLALANEQFF. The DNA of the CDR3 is TGTGCCAGCAGGGGAGTAGTAGGGCTAGCCCTGGCCAATGAGCAGTTCTTC.

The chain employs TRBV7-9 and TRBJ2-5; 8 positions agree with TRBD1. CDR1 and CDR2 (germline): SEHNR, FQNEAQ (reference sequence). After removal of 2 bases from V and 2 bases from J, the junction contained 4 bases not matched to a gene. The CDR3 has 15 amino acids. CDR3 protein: CASSLSGQEQETQYF. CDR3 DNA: TGTGCCAGCAGCTTATCGGGACAGGAGCAAGAGACCCAGTACTTC. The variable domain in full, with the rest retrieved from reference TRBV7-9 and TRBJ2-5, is DTGVSQNPRHKITKRGQNVTFRCDPISEHNRLYWYRQTLGQGPEFLTYFQNEAQLEKSRLLSDRFSAERPKGSFSTLEIQRTEQGDSAMYLCASSLSGQEQETQYFGPGTRLLVL.

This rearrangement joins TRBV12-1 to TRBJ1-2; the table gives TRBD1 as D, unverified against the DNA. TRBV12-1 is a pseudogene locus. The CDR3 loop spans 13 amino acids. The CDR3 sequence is CASRPDREYGYTF. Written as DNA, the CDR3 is TGTGCCAGCAGACCCGACAGGGAATATGGCTACACCTTC.

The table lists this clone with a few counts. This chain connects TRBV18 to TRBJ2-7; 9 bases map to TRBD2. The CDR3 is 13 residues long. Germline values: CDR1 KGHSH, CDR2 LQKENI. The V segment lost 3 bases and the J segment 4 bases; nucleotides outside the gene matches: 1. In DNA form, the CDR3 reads TGTGCCAGCTCACCGACTAGCGGTTACGAGCAGTACTTC. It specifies CASSPTSGYEQYF.

The chain's CDR3 is CASSLVETNGYTF. CDR3 nucleotide sequence: TGCGCCAGCAGCTTGGTGGAAACTAATGGCTACACCTTC. This rearrangement joins TRBV5-1 to TRBJ1-2; no firm D call. Germline lookup yields CDR1 SGHRS and CDR2 YFSETQ. V gave up 0 bases and J gave up 6 bases, with 9 bases separating them. The CDR3 is 13 amino acids.

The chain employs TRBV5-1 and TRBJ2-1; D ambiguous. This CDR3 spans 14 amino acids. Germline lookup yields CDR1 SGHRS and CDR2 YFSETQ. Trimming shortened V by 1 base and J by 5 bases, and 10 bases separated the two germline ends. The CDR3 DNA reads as TGCGCCAGCAGCTTGACGACTGTAAACAATGAGCAGTTCTTC. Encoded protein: CASSLTTVNNEQFF.

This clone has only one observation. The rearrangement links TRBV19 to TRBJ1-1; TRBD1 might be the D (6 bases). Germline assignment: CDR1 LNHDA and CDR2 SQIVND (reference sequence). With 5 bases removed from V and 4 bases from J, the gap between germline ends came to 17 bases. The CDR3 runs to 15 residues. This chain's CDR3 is CASSSPPRGSTEAFF. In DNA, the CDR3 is TGTGCCAGTAGTTCCCCCCCGAGGGGGTCCACTGAAGCTTTCTTT.

The CDR3 DNA reads as TGTGCCAGTAAAGAACAGGGTAGAAACACCATATATTTT. This sequence encodes CASKEQGRNTIYF. The chain employs TRBV19 and TRBJ1-3, with TRBD1 as a possible D gene (6 bases). The CDR3 spans 13 residues. The V and J ends lost 7 bases and 5 bases respectively, with 12 bases between them. CDR1 is LNHDA, CDR2 SQIVND, per germline (reference sequence).

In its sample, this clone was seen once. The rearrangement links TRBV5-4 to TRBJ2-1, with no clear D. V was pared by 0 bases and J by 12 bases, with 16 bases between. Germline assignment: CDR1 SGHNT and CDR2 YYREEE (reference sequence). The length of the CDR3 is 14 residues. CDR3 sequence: CASSLAGLRARQFF. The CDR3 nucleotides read TGTGCCAGCAGCTTGGCCGGGTTACGAGCGAGGCAGTTCTTC. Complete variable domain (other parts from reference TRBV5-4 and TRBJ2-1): ETGVTQSPTHLIKTRGQQVTLRCSSQSGHNTVSWYQQALGQGPQFIFQYYREEENGRGNFPPRFSGLQFPNYSSELNVNALELDDSALYLCASSLAGLRARQFFGPGTRLTVL.

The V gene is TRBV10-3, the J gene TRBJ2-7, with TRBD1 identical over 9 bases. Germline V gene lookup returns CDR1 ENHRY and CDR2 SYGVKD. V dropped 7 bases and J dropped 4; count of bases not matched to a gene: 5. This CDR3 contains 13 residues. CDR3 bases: TGTGCCATCACGAGGGACAGGGATTACGAGCAGTACTTC. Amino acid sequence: CAITRDRDYEQYF.

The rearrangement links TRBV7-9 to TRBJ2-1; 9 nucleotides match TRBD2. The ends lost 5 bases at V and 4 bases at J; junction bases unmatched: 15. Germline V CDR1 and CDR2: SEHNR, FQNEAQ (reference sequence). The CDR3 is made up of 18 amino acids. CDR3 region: CASSPLIAGGPSYNEQFF. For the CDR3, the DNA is TGTGCCAGCAGCCCCCTAATTGCGGGAGGGCCCTCGTACAATGAGCAGTTCTTC.

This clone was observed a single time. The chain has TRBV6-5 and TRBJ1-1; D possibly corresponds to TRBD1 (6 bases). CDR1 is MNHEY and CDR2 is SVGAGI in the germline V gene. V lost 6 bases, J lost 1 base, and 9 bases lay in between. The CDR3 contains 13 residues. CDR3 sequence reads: CASRVTGNTEAFF. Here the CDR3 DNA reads TGTGCCAGCAGGGTGACAGGGAACACTGAAGCTTTCTTT.

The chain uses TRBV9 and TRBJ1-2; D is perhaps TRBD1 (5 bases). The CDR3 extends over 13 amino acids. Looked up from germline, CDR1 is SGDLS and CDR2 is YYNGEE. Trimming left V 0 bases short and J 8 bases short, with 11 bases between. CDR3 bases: TGTGCCAGCAGCGTAGCCAGGGAGGGGGGCTACACCTTC. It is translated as CASSVAREGGYTF. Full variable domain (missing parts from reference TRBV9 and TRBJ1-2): DSGVTQTPKHLITATGQRVTLRCSPRSGDLSVYWYQQSLDQGLQFLIQYYNGEERAKGNILERFSAQQFPDLHSELNLSSLELGDSALYFCASSVAREGGYTFGSGTRLTVV.

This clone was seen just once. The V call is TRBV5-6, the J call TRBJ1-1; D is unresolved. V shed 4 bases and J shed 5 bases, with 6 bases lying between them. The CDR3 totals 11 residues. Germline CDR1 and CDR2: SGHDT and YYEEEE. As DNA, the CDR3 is TGTGCCAGCAGCCGGAGGACTGAAGCTTTCTTT. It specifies CASSRRTEAFF.

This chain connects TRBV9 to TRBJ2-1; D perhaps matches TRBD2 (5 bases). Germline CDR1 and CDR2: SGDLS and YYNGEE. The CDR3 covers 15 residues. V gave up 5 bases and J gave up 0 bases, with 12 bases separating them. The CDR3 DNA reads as TGTGCCAGCAGTGCCATGGGGAGCTCCTACAATGAGCAGTTCTTC. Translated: CASSAMGSSYNEQFF.

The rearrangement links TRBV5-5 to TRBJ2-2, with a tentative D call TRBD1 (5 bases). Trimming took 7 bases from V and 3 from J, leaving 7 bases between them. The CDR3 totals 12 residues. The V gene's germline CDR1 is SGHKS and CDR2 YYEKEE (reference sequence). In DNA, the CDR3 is TGTGCCAGCCGGACATACACCGGGGAGCTGTTTTTT. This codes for CASRTYTGELFF.

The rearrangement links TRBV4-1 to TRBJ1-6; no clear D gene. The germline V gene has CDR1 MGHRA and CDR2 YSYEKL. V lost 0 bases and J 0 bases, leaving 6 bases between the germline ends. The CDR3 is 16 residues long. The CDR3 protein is CASSQDLYSYNSPLHF. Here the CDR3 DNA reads TGCGCCAGCAGCCAAGATCTGTACTCCTATAATTCACCCCTCCACTTT.

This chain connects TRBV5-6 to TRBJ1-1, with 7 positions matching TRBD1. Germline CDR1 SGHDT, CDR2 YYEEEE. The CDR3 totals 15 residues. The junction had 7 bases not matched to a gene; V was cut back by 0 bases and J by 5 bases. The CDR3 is CASSLVASGGTEAFF. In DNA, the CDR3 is TGTGCCAGCAGCTTGGTGGCTTCAGGGGGGACTGAAGCTTTCTTT.

CDR3 sequence reads: CASSLQGVVDTQYF. The CDR3 DNA follows: TGCGCCAGCAGTTTACAGGGTGTTGTGGATACGCAGTATTTT. This rearrangement joins TRBV5-1 to TRBJ2-3, with D maybe TRBD1 (6 bases). The CDR3 is 14 residues long. Trimming shortened V by 5 bases and J by 6 bases, and 16 bases separated the two germline ends. CDR1 SGHRS and CDR2 YFSETQ come from the germline V gene.

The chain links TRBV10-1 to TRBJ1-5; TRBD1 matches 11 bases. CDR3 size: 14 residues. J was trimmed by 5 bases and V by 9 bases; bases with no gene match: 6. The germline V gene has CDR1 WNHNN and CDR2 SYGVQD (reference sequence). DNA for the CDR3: TGCGCCAGGATGGACAGGGGGCACCATCAGCCCCAGCATTTT. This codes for CARMDRGHHQPQHF.

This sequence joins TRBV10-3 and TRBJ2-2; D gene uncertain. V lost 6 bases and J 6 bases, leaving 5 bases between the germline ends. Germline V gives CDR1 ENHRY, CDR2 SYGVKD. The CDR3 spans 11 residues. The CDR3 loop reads CAIRGPGELFF. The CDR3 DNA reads TGTGCCATCAGGGGCCCCGGGGAGCTGTTTTTT.

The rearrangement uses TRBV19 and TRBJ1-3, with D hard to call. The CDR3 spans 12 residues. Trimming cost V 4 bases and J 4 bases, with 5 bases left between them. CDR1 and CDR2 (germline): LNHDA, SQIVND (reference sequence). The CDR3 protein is CASSTSGNTIYF. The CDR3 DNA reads TGTGCCAGTAGTACCTCCGGAAACACCATATATTTT.

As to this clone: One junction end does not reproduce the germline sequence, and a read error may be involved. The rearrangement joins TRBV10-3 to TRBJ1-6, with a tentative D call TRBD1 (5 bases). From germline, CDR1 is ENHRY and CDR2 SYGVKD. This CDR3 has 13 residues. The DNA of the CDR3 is TGCTTAACTGGGGCCGGGTACGACTCACCCCTCCACTTT. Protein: CLTGAGYDSPLHF.

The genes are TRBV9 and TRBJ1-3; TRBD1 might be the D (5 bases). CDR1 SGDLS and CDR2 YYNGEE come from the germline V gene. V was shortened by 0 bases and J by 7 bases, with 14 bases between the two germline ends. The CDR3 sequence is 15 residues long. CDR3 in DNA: TGTGCCAGCAGCGTAGACGTCAGGAGGGGCAACACCATATATTTT. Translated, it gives CASSVDVRRGNTIYF.

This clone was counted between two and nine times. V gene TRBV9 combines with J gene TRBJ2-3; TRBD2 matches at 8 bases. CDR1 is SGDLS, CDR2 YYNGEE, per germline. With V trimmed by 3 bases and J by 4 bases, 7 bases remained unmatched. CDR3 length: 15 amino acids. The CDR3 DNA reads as TGTGCCAGCAGCGGAAGAGCGGGGGCGGCAGATACGCAGTATTTT. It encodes CASSGRAGAADTQYF.

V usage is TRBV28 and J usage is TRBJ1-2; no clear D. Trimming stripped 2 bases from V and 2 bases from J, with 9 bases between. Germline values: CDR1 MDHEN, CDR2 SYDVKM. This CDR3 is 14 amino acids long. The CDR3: CASSLGQSNYGYTF. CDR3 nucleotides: TGTGCCAGCAGTTTAGGTCAGTCCAACTATGGCTACACCTTC.

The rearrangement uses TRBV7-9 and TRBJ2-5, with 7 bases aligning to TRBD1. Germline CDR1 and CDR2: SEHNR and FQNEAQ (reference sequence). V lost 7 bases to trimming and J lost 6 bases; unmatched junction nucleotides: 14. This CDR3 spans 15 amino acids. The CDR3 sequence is CASTDRQGDLKTQYF. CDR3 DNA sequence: TGTGCCAGCACGGACCGGCAGGGGGATTTAAAGACCCAGTACTTC.

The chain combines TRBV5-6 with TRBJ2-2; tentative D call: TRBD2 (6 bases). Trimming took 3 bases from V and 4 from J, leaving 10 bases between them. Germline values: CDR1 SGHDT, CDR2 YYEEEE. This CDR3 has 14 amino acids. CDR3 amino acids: CASSSAGGTGELFF. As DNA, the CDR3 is TGTGCCAGCAGCTCTGCCGGGGGCACCGGGGAGCTGTTTTTT.

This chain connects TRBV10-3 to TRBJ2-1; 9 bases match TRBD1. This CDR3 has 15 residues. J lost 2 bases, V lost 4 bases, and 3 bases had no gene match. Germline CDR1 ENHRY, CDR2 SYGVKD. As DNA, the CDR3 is TGTGCCATCAGTGGGGGACAGGGAACCTACAATGAGCAGTTCTTC. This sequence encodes CAISGGQGTYNEQFF.

DNA of the CDR3: TGTGCCAGTAGCCTCCAGGGGCCCAAAAACATTCAGTACTTC. Translating it yields CASSLQGPKNIQYF. The chain couples TRBV19 to TRBJ2-4, with TRBD1 as a possible D gene (6 bases). Deletions cut 6 bases from V and 2 bases from J, with 11 bases between. The CDR3 covers 14 residues. Germline CDR1 is LNHDA and CDR2 is SQIVND (reference sequence).

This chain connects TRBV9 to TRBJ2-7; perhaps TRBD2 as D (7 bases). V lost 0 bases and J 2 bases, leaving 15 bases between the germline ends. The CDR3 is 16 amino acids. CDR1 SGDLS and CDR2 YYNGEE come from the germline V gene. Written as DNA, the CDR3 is TGTGCCAGCAGCGTAGACTGGCGGGGGCCCACCTACGAGCAGTACTTC. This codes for CASSVDWRGPTYEQYF.

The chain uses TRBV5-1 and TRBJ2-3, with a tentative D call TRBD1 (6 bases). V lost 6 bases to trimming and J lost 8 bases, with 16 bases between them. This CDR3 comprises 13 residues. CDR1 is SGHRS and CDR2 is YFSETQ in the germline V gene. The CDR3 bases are TGCGCCAGCAAGGAGGCGCTAGGGGGTACGCAGTATTTT. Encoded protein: CASKEALGGTQYF. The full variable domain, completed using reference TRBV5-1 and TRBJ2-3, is KAGVTQTPRYLIKTRGQQVTLSCSPISGHRSVSWYQQTPGQGLQFLFEYFSETQRNKGNFPGRFSGRQFSNSRSEMNVSTLELGDSALYLCASKEALGGTQYFGPGTRLTVL.